This T cell receptor beta chain was identified in a study of T cells in Graves' hyperthyroidism and ophthalmopathy. There were TCR beta CDR3 regions amplified from RNA transcripts. HTBI primers drove first-round RT-PCR of the TCR CDR3. MiXCR, applied by TCRdb to the multiplex PCR reads, yields one record per CDR3 protein. Of about 570,000 distinct CDR3 sequences in the sample, roughly 50% were seen once. The CDR3 consists of 11 residues. Germline assignment: CDR1 KGHDR and CDR2 SFDVKD. V gave up 9 bases and J gave up 3 bases, with 7 bases separating them. Sequenced: peripheral blood or thyroid tissue (not recorded which). The rearrangement uses TRBV24-1 and TRBJ1-1; D call uncertain. The TCR originated in an adult woman with Graves' disease, either hyperthyroidism or ophthalmopathy (not recorded which). The DNA for the CDR3 is TGTGCCACCGAATCGGACACTGAAGCTTTCTTT. Its translation: CATESDTEAFF.